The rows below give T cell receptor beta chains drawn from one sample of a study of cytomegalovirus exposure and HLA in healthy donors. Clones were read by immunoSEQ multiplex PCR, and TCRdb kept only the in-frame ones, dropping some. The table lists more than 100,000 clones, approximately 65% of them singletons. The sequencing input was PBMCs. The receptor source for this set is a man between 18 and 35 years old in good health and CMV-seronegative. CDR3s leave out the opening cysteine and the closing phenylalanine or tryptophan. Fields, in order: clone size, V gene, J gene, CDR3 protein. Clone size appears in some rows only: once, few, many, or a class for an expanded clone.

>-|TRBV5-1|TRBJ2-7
ASRLPEFYEQY
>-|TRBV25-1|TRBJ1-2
APNRDFNYGYT
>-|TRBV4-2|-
ASSPLLGLSYEQY
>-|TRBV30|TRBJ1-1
AWSVTPFGRLNTEAF
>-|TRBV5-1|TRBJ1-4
ASSRRPGQVNEKLF
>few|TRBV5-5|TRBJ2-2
ASSGSVTGELF
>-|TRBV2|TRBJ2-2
ASREGQGAYTGELF
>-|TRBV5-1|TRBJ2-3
ASSPRSGAITDTQY
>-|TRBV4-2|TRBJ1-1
ASSQAGTVNTEAF
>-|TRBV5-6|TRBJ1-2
ASSLNGRPLAGYT
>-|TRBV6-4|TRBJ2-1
ASSVLAGVGNEQF
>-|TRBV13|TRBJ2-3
ASSSRDRTDTQY
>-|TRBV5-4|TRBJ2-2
ASSPTVGQGRTGELF
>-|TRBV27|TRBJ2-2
ASSRAGTPGGQLF